This is a list of T cell receptor beta chains from one sample in a study of shared clonotypes between healthy human individuals. The method was immunoSEQ multiplex PCR; TCRdb's version includes in-frame clones alone and lacks a portion of them. The sample comprises millions of clones, roughly 95% of which are singletons, and 0.9% to 1.4% rests with the top ten. The material sequenced was naive CD8+ T cells sorted from blood. These receptors all stem from a man aged 18 to 29 in good health. CDR3s include the opening cysteine and the closing phenylalanine or tryptophan. D genes are given only for firm matches. Clone size is given for some rows only: seen once, a few or many times, or a class if the clone is expanded.

j_gene: TRBJ2-7
d_gene: NA
abundance: NA
v_gene: TRBV4-1
CDR3nt: TGCGCCAGCAGCCCCGAGCTACTCTCCTACGAGCAGTACTTC
CDR3aa: CASSPELLSYEQYF

j_gene: TRBJ1-2
d_gene: TRBD1
abundance: few
v_gene: TRBV19
CDR3nt: TGTGCCAGTAGTCCCGGGACAGATTATGGCTACACCTTC
CDR3aa: CASSPGTDYGYTF

j_gene: TRBJ2-1
d_gene: TRBD2
abundance: once
v_gene: TRBV6-1
CDR3nt: TGTGCCAGCAGGATAGCGGGAGAAGGGGACAATGAGCAGTTCTTC
CDR3aa: CASRIAGEGDNEQFF

j_gene: TRBJ1-5
d_gene: TRBD1
abundance: NA
v_gene: TRBV4-1
CDR3nt: TGCGCCAGCAGCCAGGGGACAGGGGTTCAGCCCCAGCATTTT
CDR3aa: CASSQGTGVQPQHF

j_gene: TRBJ1-1
d_gene: NA
abundance: NA
v_gene: TRBV10-2
CDR3nt: TGCGCCAGCAGTGAGACAGGGCCGGCCACTGAAGCTTTCTTT
CDR3aa: CASSETGPATEAFF

j_gene: TRBJ2-1
d_gene: TRBD2
abundance: NA
v_gene: TRBV4-3
CDR3nt: TGCGCCAGCAGCCAAGGGACTAGCGCTTCCTACAATGAGCAGTTCTTC
CDR3aa: CASSQGTSASYNEQFF

j_gene: TRBJ2-1
d_gene: NA
abundance: NA
v_gene: TRBV9
CDR3nt: TGTGCCAGCAGCGTAGAGGGGGTAGACTACAATGAGCAGTTCTTC
CDR3aa: CASSVEGVDYNEQFF

j_gene: TRBJ1-5
d_gene: NA
abundance: NA
v_gene: TRBV5-8
CDR3nt: TGTGCCAGCAGCTTTGAGGGTGTGGGTCAGCCCCAGCATTTT
CDR3aa: CASSFEGVGQPQHF

j_gene: TRBJ2-6
d_gene: NA
abundance: once
v_gene: TRBV28
CDR3nt: TGTGCCAGTGGGTCCCAGGATCCTGGGGCCAACGTCCTGACTTTC
CDR3aa: CASGSQDPGANVLTF

j_gene: TRBJ2-1
d_gene: NA
abundance: NA
v_gene: TRBV5-1
CDR3nt: TGCGCCAGCAGCTTGGCAGAGCATGAGCAGTTCTTC
CDR3aa: CASSLAEHEQFF

j_gene: TRBJ2-7
d_gene: NA
abundance: NA
v_gene: TRBV5-6
CDR3nt: TGTGCCAGCAGCCGGGACATAATAGGAGAGCAGTACTTC
CDR3aa: CASSRDIIGEQYF

j_gene: TRBJ2-7
d_gene: NA
abundance: NA
v_gene: TRBV18
CDR3nt: TGTGCCGCCTCACCAGGCATTCCCTACGAGCAGTACTTC
CDR3aa: CAASPGIPYEQYF

j_gene: TRBJ1-6
d_gene: NA
abundance: few
v_gene: TRBV5-4
CDR3nt: TGTGCCAGCAGCTTGGATCAGACTCCCCCCTCACCCCTCCACTTT
CDR3aa: CASSLDQTPPSPLHF

j_gene: TRBJ2-6
d_gene: TRBD1
abundance: NA
v_gene: TRBV28
CDR3nt: TGTGCCAGCAGACTGGGACAGGGGGCGTCTGGGGCCAACGTCCTGACTTTC
CDR3aa: CASRLGQGASGANVLTF

j_gene: TRBJ2-1
d_gene: NA
abundance: NA
v_gene: TRBV19
CDR3nt: TGTGCCAGTAGCCACGACGGGGAGGATGAGCAGTTCTTC
CDR3aa: CASSHDGEDEQFF

j_gene: TRBJ2-1
d_gene: TRBD2
abundance: NA
v_gene: TRBV5-4
CDR3nt: TGTGCCAGCAGCCCTCGGACTAGCGGGAGGGCCGGGTCCTACAATGAGCAGTTCTTC
CDR3aa: CASSPRTSGRAGSYNEQFF

j_gene: TRBJ2-2
d_gene: NA
abundance: NA
v_gene: TRBV6-5
CDR3nt: TGTGCCAGCAGTTACGGGGGTTTTAACACCGGGGAGCTGTTTTTT
CDR3aa: CASSYGGFNTGELFF

j_gene: TRBJ2-7
d_gene: NA
abundance: NA
v_gene: TRBV28
CDR3nt: TGTGCCAGCAGCCCCCGTTCGGGATACGAGCAGTACTTC
CDR3aa: CASSPRSGYEQYF

j_gene: TRBJ1-5
d_gene: NA
abundance: NA
v_gene: TRBV5-4
CDR3nt: TGTGCCAGCAGCTTGGGTTCCCAGCCCCAGCATTTT
CDR3aa: CASSLGSQPQHF

j_gene: TRBJ2-7
d_gene: NA
abundance: NA
v_gene: TRBV6-1
CDR3nt: TGTGCCAGCAGTGAACTCCTTTTGGTAGCCGCAACCTACGAGCAGTACTTC
CDR3aa: CASSELLLVAATYEQYF

j_gene: TRBJ2-3
d_gene: TRBD2
abundance: NA
v_gene: TRBV29-1
CDR3nt: TGCAGCGTTGAATGGCCTAGCGGAACCACAGATACGCAGTATTTT
CDR3aa: CSVEWPSGTTDTQYF

j_gene: TRBJ2-5
d_gene: NA
abundance: NA
v_gene: TRBV13
CDR3nt: TGTGCCAGCAGGGGAATAGAAGAGACCCAGTACTTC
CDR3aa: CASRGIEETQYF

j_gene: TRBJ2-3
d_gene: NA
abundance: NA
v_gene: TRBV18
CDR3nt: TGTGCCAGCTCTAAAGGGCCCGGAGATACGCAGTATTTT
CDR3aa: CASSKGPGDTQYF

j_gene: TRBJ2-7
d_gene: NA
abundance: NA
v_gene: TRBV5-1
CDR3nt: TGCGCCAGCAGCTTGGGGGCCCTCTACGAGCAGTACTTC
CDR3aa: CASSLGALYEQYF

j_gene: TRBJ2-7
d_gene: NA
abundance: NA
v_gene: TRBV5-5
CDR3nt: TGTGCCAGCAGCTTTGAGAGCTCCTACGAGCAGTACTTC
CDR3aa: CASSFESSYEQYF

j_gene: TRBJ2-7
d_gene: NA
abundance: NA
v_gene: TRBV6-1
CDR3nt: TGTGCCAGCAGTGAATTGGGTACGGGGGTCTCCTACGAGCAGTACTTC
CDR3aa: CASSELGTGVSYEQYF

j_gene: TRBJ2-7
d_gene: TRBD2
abundance: NA
v_gene: TRBV9
CDR3nt: TGTGCCAGCAGCGTAGCAATTGCGGGGGGACCTTACGAGCAGTACTTC
CDR3aa: CASSVAIAGGPYEQYF

j_gene: TRBJ2-2
d_gene: NA
abundance: NA
v_gene: TRBV5-7
CDR3nt: TGTGCCAGCAGGATGACAGGGAACACCGGGGAGCTGTTTTTT
CDR3aa: CASRMTGNTGELFF

j_gene: TRBJ2-5
d_gene: TRBD2
abundance: NA
v_gene: TRBV7-7
CDR3nt: TGTGCTAGCAGCTTAACGGGACTAGCGGGGCAAGAGACCCAGTACTTC
CDR3aa: CASSLTGLAGQETQYF

j_gene: TRBJ2-5
d_gene: NA
abundance: NA
v_gene: TRBV28
CDR3nt: TGTGCCAGCAGTTTAGACGGGGAAGAGACCCAGTACTTC
CDR3aa: CASSLDGEETQYF

j_gene: TRBJ1-3
d_gene: NA
abundance: NA
v_gene: TRBV2
CDR3nt: TGTGCCTTTCATGGGGGGTTCTCTGGAAACACCATATATTTT
CDR3aa: CAFHGGFSGNTIYF

j_gene: TRBJ1-2
d_gene: NA
abundance: NA
v_gene: TRBV6-1
CDR3nt: TGTGCCAGCAGTGAAGCGACGGTGGACTATGGCTACACCTTC
CDR3aa: CASSEATVDYGYTF

j_gene: TRBJ2-5
d_gene: TRBD1
abundance: NA
v_gene: TRBV7-8
CDR3nt: TGTGCCAGCAGCTTAGTAGTTAGGGACAGGGGGCAGTCCCAGTACTTC
CDR3aa: CASSLVVRDRGQSQYF

j_gene: TRBJ1-1
d_gene: NA
abundance: NA
v_gene: TRBV28
CDR3nt: TGTGCCAGCAGTTTACGGGCCCAGGAAGCTTTCTTT
CDR3aa: CASSLRAQEAFF

j_gene: TRBJ1-1
d_gene: NA
abundance: NA
v_gene: TRBV30
CDR3nt: TGTGCCTGGAGTGTAAGACCTCTCGAAGCTTTCTTT
CDR3aa: CAWSVRPLEAFF

j_gene: TRBJ2-1
d_gene: NA
abundance: NA
v_gene: TRBV4-3
CDR3nt: TGCGCCAGCAGCCAGGCCCACGATGAGCAGTTCTTC
CDR3aa: CASSQAHDEQFF

j_gene: TRBJ1-5
d_gene: NA
abundance: NA
v_gene: TRBV6-6
CDR3nt: TGTGCCAGCAGCTGGCCCCAGCATTTT
CDR3aa: CASSWPQHF

j_gene: TRBJ1-4
d_gene: NA
abundance: NA
v_gene: TRBV11-2
CDR3nt: TGTGCCAGCAGCTTAGGCAGGGAGAAACTGTTTTTT
CDR3aa: CASSLGREKLFF

j_gene: TRBJ2-3
d_gene: TRBD2
abundance: NA
v_gene: TRBV13
CDR3nt: TGTGCCAGCAGCTCCCACGGGGAGGGATCCACAGATACGCAGTATTTT
CDR3aa: CASSSHGEGSTDTQYF

j_gene: TRBJ2-7
d_gene: NA
abundance: NA
v_gene: TRBV5-6
CDR3nt: TGTGCCAGCAGCTTTGGGGGCGGCGAGCAGTACTTC
CDR3aa: CASSFGGGEQYF

j_gene: TRBJ2-7
d_gene: NA
abundance: NA
v_gene: TRBV6-6
CDR3nt: TGTGCCAGCGGTCTCGGGGACTACGAGCAGTACTTC
CDR3aa: CASGLGDYEQYF

j_gene: TRBJ2-7
d_gene: TRBD1
abundance: NA
v_gene: TRBV4-1
CDR3nt: TGCGCCAGCAGCCAGACGCCAGGGGGCCCCTACGAGCAGTACTTC
CDR3aa: CASSQTPGGPYEQYF

j_gene: TRBJ2-1
d_gene: NA
abundance: NA
v_gene: TRBV7-2
CDR3nt: TGCGCCAGCAGCTTAGCCCCGATACTCCCCACTAGTACCAATGAGCAGTTCTTC
CDR3aa: CASSLAPILPTSTNEQFF

j_gene: TRBJ2-2
d_gene: NA
abundance: NA
v_gene: TRBV4-3
CDR3nt: TGCGCCAGCAGCTCCAGTACCGGGGAGCTGTTTTTT
CDR3aa: CASSSSTGELFF

j_gene: TRBJ2-7
d_gene: NA
abundance: NA
v_gene: TRBV2
CDR3nt: TGTGCCAGCAGTGAAATCCGGGACGGAGCCTACGAGCAGTACTTC
CDR3aa: CASSEIRDGAYEQYF

j_gene: TRBJ2-7
d_gene: NA
abundance: NA
v_gene: TRBV9
CDR3nt: TGTGCCAGCAGCGTACATTCTATGGACGACGAGCAGTACTTC
CDR3aa: CASSVHSMDDEQYF

j_gene: TRBJ2-1
d_gene: NA
abundance: NA
v_gene: TRBV19
CDR3nt: TGTGCCAGTAGTATGGGGACTACAGGGTACAATGAGCAGTTCTTC
CDR3aa: CASSMGTTGYNEQFF

j_gene: TRBJ1-1
d_gene: TRBD1
abundance: NA
v_gene: TRBV7-2
CDR3nt: TGTGCCAGCAGCCCCCTACGACAGGGGCCAGCTGAAGCTTTCTTT
CDR3aa: CASSPLRQGPAEAFF

j_gene: TRBJ1-5
d_gene: NA
abundance: NA
v_gene: TRBV27
CDR3nt: TGTGCCAGCAGCACCACAGGGCCCCATCAGCCCCAGCATTTT
CDR3aa: CASSTTGPHQPQHF

j_gene: TRBJ2-3
d_gene: TRBD2
abundance: NA
v_gene: TRBV7-9
CDR3nt: TGTGCCAGCAGCCAGGCGGGACTAGCAGCAGATACGCAGTATTTT
CDR3aa: CASSQAGLAADTQYF

j_gene: TRBJ2-3
d_gene: NA
abundance: NA
v_gene: TRBV9
CDR3nt: TGTGCCAGCACCCCCGGCGGCCTCACAGATACGCAGTATTTT
CDR3aa: CASTPGGLTDTQYF